This T cell receptor beta chain emerged from a study of blood T cell repertoires in COVID-19. About the study: Nucleic acid was either cDNA or gDNA, and it came from T cells, B-cell-depleted T cells, or PBMCs.

J gave up 13 bases and V 5 bases, and 14 bases lay outside the gene matches. The CDR3 sequence is 17 residues long. Germline V gene lookup returns CDR1 LNHNV and CDR2 YYDKDF (reference sequence). Original handling: Using reference gene primer amplification, nucleated cell counts were estimated. The data were produced by immunoSEQ multiplex PCR, yet TCRdb's version contains in-frame clones alone and is incomplete. That table furnishes V, J and clone size, whereas the DNA furnished D and trimming. Counted here are about 150,000 clones, 80% occurring once; the ten biggest clones make up under 0.75%. Specimen: peripheral blood. The chain recombines TRBV15 with TRBJ2-1, with TRBD2 matching over 16 bases. This TCR came from a man aged 60 to 75 with acute or convalescent COVID-19. The CDR3 loop is CATSHAGTSGRASPQFF. The CDR3 DNA follows: TGTGCCACCAGCCACGCCGGGACTAGCGGGAGGGCGTCCCCCCAGTTCTTC.